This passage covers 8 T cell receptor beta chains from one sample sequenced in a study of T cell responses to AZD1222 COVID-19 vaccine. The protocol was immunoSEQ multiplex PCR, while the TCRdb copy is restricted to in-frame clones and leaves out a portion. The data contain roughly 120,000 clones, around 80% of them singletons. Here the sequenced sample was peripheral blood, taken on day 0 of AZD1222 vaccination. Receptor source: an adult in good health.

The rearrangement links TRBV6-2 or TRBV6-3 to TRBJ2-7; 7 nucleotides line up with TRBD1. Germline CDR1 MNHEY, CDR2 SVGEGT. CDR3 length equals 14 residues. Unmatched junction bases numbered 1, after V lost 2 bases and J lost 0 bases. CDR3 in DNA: TGTGCCAGCAGTTACGGGACAGCCTCCTACGAGCAGTACTTC. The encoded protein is CASSYGTASYEQYF.

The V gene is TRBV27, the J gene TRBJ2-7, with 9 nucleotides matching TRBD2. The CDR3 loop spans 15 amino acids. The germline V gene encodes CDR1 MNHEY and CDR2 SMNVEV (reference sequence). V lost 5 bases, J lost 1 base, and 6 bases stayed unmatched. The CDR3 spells CASSSSGGRSYEQYF. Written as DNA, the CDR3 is TGTGCCAGCAGTAGTAGCGGGGGACGATCCTACGAGCAGTACTTC.

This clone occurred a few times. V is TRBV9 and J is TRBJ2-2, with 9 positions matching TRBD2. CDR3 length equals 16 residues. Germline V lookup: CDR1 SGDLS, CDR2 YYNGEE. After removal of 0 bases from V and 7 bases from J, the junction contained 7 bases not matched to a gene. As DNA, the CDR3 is TGTGCCAGCAGCGTAGCTCCTAGCGGGATGGGCGGGGAGCTGTTTTTT. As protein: CASSVAPSGMGGELFF.

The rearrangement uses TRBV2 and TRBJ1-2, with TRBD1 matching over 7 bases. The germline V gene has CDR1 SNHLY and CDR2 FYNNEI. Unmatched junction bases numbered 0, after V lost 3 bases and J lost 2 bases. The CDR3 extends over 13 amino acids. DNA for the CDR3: TGTGCCAGCAGTGAGGGACAGAACTATGGCTACACCTTC. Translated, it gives CASSEGQNYGYTF.

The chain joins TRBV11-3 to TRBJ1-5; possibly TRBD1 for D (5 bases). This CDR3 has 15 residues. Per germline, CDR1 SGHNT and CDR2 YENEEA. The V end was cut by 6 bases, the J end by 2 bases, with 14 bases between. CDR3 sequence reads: CASSPSGARNQPQHF. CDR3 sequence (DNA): TGTGCCAGCAGTCCCTCCGGGGCTCGCAATCAGCCCCAGCATTTT.

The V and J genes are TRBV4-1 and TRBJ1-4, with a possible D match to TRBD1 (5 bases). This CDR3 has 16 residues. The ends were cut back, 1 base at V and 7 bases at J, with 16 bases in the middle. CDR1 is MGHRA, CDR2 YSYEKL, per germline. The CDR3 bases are TGCGCCAGCAGCCAAGGTCGGGGCAGGGACGGTGAAAAACTGTTTTTT. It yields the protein CASSQGRGRDGEKLFF.

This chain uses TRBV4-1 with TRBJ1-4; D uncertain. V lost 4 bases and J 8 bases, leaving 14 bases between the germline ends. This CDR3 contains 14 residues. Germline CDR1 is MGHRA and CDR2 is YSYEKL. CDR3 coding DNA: TGCGCCAGCAGCCCTCTGGGCGGGGTGGAAAAACTGTTTTTT. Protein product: CASSPLGGVEKLFF.

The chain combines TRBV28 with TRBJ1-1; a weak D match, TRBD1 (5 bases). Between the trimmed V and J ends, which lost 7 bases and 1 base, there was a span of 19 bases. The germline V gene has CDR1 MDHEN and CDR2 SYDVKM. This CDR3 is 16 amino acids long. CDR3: CASITPGQSSNTEAFF. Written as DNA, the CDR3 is TGTGCCAGCATTACACCAGGACAATCATCGAACACTGAAGCTTTCTTT.